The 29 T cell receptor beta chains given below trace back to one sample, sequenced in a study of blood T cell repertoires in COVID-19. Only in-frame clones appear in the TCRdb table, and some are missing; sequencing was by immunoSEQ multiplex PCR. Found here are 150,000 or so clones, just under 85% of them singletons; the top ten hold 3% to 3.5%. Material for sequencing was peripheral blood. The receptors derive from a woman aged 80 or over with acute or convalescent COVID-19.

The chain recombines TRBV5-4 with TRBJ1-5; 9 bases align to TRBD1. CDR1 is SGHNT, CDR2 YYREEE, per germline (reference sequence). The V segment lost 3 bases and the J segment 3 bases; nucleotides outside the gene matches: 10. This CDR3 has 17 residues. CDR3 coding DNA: TGTGCCAGCAGCTCCGACCAGGACAGGGGCCTCAATCAGCCCCAGCATTTT. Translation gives CASSSDQDRGLNQPQHF.

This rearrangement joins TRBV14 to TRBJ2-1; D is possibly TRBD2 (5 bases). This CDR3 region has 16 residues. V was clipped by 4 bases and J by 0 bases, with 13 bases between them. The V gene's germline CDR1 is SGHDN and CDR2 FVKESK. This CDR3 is CASSREPGISYNEQFF. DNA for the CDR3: TGTGCCAGCAGCCGAGAGCCGGGGATCTCCTACAATGAGCAGTTCTTC. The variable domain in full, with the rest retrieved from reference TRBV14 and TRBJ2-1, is EAGVTQFPSHSVIEKGQTVTLRCDPISGHDNLYWYRRVMGKEIKFLLHFVKESKQDESGMPNNRFLAERTGGTYSTLKVQPAELEDSGVYFCASSREPGISYNEQFFGPGTRLTVL.

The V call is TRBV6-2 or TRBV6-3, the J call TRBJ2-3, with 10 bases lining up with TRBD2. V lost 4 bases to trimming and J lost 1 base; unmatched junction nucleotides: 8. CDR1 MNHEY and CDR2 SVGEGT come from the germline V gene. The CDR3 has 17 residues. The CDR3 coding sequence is TGTGCCAGCAGTTTTAGCGGGGGGCTTGGGGGCACAGATACGCAGTATTTT. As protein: CASSFSGGLGGTDTQYF.

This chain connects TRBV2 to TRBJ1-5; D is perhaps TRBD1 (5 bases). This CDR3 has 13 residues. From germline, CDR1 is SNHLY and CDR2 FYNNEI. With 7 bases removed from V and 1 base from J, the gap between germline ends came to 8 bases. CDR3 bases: TGTGCCAGCAAAGACAGAAGCAATCAGCCCCAGCATTTT. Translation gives CASKDRSNQPQHF.

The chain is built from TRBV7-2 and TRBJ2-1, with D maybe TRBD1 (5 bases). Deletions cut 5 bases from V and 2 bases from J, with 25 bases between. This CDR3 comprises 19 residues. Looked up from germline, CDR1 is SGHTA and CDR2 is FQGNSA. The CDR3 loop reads CASSLQYWGEGVPYNEQFF. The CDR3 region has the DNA TGTGCCAGCAGCCTACAATACTGGGGCGAAGGGGTCCCCTACAATGAGCAGTTCTTC.

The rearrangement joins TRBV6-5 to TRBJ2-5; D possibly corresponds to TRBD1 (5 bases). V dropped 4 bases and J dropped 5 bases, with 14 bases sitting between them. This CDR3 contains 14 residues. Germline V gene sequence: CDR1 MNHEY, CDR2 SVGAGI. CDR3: CASSSLAGLETQYF. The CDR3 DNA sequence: TGTGCCAGCAGTTCCCTGGCAGGGCTGGAGACCCAGTACTTC.

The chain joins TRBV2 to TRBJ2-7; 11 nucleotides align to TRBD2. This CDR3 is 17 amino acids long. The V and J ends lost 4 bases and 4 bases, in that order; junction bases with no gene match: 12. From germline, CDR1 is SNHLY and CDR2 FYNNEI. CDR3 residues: CASSGTSGGFNFYEQYF. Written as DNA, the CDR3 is TGTGCCAGCAGTGGAACTAGCGGGGGATTCAACTTTTACGAGCAGTACTTC.

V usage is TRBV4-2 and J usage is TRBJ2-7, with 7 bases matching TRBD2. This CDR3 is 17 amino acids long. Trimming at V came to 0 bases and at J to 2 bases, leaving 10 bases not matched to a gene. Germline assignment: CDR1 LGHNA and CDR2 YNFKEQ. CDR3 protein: CASSQDTDSGWPYEQYF. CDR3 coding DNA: TGTGCCAGCAGCCAAGATACCGATAGCGGGTGGCCCTACGAGCAGTACTTC.

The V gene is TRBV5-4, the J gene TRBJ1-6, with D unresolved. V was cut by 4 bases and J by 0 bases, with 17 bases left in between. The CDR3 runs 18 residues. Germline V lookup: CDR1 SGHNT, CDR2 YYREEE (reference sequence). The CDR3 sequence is CASSPGGGFSSYNSPLHF. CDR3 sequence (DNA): TGTGCCAGCAGCCCCGGTGGAGGCTTTAGCTCCTATAATTCACCCCTCCACTTT.

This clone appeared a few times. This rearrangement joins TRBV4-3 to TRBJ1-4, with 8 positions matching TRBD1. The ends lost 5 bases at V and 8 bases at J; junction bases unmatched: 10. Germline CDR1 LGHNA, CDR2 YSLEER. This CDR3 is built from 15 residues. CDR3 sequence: CASSAQGAGEEKLFF. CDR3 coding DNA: TGCGCCAGCAGCGCGCAGGGGGCCGGGGAAGAAAAACTGTTTTTT.

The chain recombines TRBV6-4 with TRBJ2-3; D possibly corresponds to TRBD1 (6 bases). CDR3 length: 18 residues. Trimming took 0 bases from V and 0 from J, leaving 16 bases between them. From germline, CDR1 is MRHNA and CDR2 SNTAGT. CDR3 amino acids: CASSDSSPDSSSTDTQYF. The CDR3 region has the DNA TGTGCCAGCAGTGACTCCAGCCCGGACAGCTCTAGCACAGATACGCAGTATTTT.

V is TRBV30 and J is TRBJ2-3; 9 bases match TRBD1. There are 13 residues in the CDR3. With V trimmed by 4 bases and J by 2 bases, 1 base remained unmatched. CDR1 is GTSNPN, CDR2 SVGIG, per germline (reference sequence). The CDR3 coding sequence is TGTGCCTGGAAACAGGGGGCCACAGATACGCAGTATTTT. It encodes CAWKQGATDTQYF.

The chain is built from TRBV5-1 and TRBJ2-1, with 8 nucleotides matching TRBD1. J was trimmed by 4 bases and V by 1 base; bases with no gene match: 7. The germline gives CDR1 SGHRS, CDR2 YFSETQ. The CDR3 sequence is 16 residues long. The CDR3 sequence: CASSLLAGGLYNEQFF. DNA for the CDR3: TGCGCCAGCAGCTTGCTCGCAGGGGGCTTATACAATGAGCAGTTCTTC.

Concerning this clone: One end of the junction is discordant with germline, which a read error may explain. In DNA, the CDR3 is TGCGGGGGGGTCCGGTGTAATTCACCCCTCCACTTT. Protein sequence: CGGVRCNSPLHF. The chain is built from TRBV5-6 and TRBJ1-6, with D possibly being TRBD1 (5 bases). The germline V gene encodes CDR1 SGHDT and CDR2 YYEEEE. This CDR3 contains 12 residues. Filled out from reference TRBV5-6 and TRBJ1-6, the complete variable domain reads DAGVTQSPTHLIKTRGQQVTLRCSPKSGHDTVSWYQQALGQGPQFIFQYYEEEERQRGNFPDRFSGHQFPNYSSELNVNALLLGDSALYLCGGVRCNSPLHFGNGTRLTVT.

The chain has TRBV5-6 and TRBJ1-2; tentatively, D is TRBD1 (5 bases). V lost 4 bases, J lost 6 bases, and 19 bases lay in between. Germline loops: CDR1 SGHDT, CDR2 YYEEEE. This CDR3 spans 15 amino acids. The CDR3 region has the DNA TGTGCCAGCAGCCCCTTAGGTCAGGGAGGAGATGGCTACACCTTC. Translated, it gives CASSPLGQGGDGYTF.

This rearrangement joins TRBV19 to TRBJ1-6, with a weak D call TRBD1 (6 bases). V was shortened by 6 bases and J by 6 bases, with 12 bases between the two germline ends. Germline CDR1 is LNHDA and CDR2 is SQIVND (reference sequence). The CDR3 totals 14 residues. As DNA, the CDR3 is TGTGCCAGTAGCAACAGGGTGGGTAATTCACCCCTCCACTTT. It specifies CASSNRVGNSPLHF.

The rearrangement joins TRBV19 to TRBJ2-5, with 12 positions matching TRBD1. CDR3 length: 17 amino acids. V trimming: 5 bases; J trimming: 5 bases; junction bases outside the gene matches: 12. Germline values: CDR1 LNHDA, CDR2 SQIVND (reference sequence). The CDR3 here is CASSPPPGTGGRETQYF. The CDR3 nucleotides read TGTGCCAGTAGTCCCCCGCCCGGGACAGGGGGCCGTGAGACCCAGTACTTC.

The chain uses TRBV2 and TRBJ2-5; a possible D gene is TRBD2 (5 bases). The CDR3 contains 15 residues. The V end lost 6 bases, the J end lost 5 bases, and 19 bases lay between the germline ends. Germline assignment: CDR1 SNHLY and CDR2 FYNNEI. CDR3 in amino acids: CASSELAARGETQYF. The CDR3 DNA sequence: TGTGCCAGCAGCGAGCTTGCGGCCAGAGGGGAGACCCAGTACTTC.

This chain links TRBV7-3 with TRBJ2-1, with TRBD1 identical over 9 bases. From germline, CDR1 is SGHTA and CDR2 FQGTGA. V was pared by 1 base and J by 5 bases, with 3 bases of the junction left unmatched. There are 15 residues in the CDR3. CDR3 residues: CASSLRDRDDNEQFF. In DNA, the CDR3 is TGTGCCAGCAGCTTAAGGGACAGGGATGACAATGAGCAGTTCTTC.

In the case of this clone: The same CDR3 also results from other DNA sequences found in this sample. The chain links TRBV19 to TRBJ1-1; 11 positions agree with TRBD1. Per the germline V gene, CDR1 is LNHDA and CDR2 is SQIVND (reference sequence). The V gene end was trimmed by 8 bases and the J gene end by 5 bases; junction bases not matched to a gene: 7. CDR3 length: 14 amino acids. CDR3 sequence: CASSLGTGGTEAFF. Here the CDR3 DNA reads TGTGCCAGTTCGCTCGGGACAGGGGGGACTGAAGCTTTCTTT. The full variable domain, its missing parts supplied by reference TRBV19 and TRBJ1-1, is DGGITQSPKYLFRKEGQNVTLSCEQNLNHDAMYWYRQDPGQGLRLIYYSQIVNDFQKGDIAEGYSVSREKKESFPLTVTSAQKNPTAFYLCASSLGTGGTEAFFGQGTRLTVV.

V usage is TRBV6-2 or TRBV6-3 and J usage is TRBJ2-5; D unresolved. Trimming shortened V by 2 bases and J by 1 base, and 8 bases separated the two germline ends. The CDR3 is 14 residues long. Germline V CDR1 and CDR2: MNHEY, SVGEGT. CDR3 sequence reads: CASSYSWAQETQYF. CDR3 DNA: TGTGCCAGCAGTTACAGCTGGGCCCAAGAGACCCAGTACTTC.

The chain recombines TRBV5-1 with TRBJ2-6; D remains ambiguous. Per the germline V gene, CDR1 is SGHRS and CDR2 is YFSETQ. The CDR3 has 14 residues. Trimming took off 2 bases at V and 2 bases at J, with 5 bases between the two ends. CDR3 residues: CASSLTTGANVLTF. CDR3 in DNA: TGCGCCAGCAGCTTAACAACTGGGGCCAACGTCCTGACTTTC.

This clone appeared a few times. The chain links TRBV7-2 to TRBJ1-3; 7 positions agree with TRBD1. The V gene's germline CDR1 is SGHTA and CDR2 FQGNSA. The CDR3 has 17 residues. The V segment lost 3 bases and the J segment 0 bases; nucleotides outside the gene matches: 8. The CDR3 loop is CASSFDSGQSSGNTIYF. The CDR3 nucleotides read TGTGCCAGCAGCTTCGACTCGGGACAGAGCTCTGGAAACACCATATATTTT. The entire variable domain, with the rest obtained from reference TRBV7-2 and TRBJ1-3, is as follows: GAGVSQSPSNKVTEKGKDVELRCDPISGHTALYWYRQSLGQGLEFLIYFQGNSAPDKSGLPSDRFSAERTGGSVSTLTIQRTQQEDSAVYLCASSFDSGQSSGNTIYFGEGSWLTVV.

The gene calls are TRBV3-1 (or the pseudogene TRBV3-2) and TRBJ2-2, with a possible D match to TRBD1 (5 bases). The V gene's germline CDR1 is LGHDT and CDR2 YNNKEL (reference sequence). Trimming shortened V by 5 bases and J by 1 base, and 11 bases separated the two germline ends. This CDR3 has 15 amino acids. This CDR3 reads CASSYKQGNTGELFF. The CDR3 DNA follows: TGTGCCAGCAGCTACAAGCAGGGGAACACCGGGGAGCTGTTTTTT.

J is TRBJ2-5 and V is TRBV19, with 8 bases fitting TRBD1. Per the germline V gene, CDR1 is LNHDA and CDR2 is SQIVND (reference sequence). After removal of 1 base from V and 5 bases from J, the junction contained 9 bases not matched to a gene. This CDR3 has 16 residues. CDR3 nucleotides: TGTGCCAGTAGTATAGCCCCCGGACAGGGTGGCGAGACCCAGTACTTC. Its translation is CASSIAPGQGGETQYF.

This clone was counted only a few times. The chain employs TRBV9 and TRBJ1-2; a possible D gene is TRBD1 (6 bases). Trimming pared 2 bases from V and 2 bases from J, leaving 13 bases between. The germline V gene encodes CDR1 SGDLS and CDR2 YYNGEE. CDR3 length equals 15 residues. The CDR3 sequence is CASSVGQRRNYGYTF. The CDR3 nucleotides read TGTGCCAGCAGCGTCGGACAGAGAAGAAACTATGGCTACACCTTC.

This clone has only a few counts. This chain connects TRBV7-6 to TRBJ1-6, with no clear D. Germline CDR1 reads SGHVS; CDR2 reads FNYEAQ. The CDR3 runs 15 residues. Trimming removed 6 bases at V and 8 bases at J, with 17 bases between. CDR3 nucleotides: TGTGCCAGCAGGGCAGGCATTGTGTACGATTCACCCCTCCACTTT. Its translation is CASRAGIVYDSPLHF.

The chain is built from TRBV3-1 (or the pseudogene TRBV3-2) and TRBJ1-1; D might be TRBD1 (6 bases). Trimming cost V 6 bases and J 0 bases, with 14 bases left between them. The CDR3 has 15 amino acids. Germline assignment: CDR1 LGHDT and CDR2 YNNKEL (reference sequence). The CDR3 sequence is CASSRQGRVNTEAFF. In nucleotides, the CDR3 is TGTGCCAGCAGTCGGCAGGGGCGCGTGAACACTGAAGCTTTCTTT.

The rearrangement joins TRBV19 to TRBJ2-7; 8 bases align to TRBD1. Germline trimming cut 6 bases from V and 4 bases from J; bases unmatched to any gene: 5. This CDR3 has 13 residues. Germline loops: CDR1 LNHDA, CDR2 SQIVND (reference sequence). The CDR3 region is CASSRDRWYEQYF. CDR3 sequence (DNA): TGTGCCAGTAGCAGGGACAGGTGGTACGAGCAGTACTTC.